The rows below give T cell receptor beta chains drawn from one sample of a study of response to subunit inactivated influenza vaccine. TCRdb ran MiXCR on the RT-PCR reads and lists one entry per CDR3 protein. The sample includes hundreds of thousands of distinct CDR3 sequences, approximately 18% of them seen just once. The sample was PBMCs from blood, taken around 5 days after vaccination. The source of these receptors is a man aged 50 to 59 who received an inactivated influenza vaccine. Each CDR3 is given without its conserved first and last residue. D genes are given only for firm matches.

v_call,j_call,cdr3_length,d_call,cdr3_aa
TRBV5-1,TRBJ1-1,13,TRBD1,ASSGWTGKNTEAF
TRBV28,TRBJ2-7,10,TRBD1,ASSQGQGEQY
TRBV24-1,TRBJ1-2,13,TRBD1,ATSDRQGFNYGYT
TRBV4-3,TRBJ2-7,13,.,ASSQGRQGGYEQY
TRBV19,TRBJ1-2,10,.,ASSPRQGGHT
TRBV10-3,TRBJ2-1,13,TRBD1,AIRPTGTGYNEQF
TRBV7-6,TRBJ2-5,13,.,ASSLALGHQETQY
TRBV20-1,TRBJ2-3,12,.,SARWSKATDTQY
TRBV20-1,TRBJ2-3,14,.,SATPARQGLTDTQY
TRBV4-3,TRBJ1-4,15,.,ASSQGVPWTTNEKLF
TRBV5-1,TRBJ2-5,14,TRBD2,ASSLTAAGGQETQY
TRBV4-2,TRBJ2-1,16,TRBD2,ASSQDILAALSYNEQF
TRBV21-1,TRBJ2-2,12,.,ASSKAMNTGELF
TRBV10-2,TRBJ1-6,13,.,ASGLGSSYNSPLH
TRBV9,TRBJ1-6,13,.,ASSVVDNSNSPLH